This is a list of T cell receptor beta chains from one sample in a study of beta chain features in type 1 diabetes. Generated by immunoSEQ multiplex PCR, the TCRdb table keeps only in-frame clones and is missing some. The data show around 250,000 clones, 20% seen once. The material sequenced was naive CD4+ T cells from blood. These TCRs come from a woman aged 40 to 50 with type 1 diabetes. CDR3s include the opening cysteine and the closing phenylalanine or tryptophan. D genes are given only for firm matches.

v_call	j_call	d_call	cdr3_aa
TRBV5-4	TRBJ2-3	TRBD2	CASSAKLAGETDTQYF
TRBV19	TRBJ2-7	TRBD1	CASSVPGQGSYEQYF
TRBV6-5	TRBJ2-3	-	CASSYSLPGADTQYF
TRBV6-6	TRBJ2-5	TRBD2	CASSTGGQETQYF
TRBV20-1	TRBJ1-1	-	CSARMLSEAFF
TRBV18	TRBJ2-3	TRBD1	CASSPKGQGDTQYF
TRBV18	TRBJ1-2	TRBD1	CASSPLTGTADNYGYTF
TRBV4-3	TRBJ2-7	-	CASSQDLGTPAREQYF
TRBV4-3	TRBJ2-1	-	CASSQDLAGMNEQFF
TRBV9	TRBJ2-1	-	CASSPLQRPSGNEQFF
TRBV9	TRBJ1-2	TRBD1	CASSVVDRSYGYTF
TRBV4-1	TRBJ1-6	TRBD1	CASSRRTGDNSPLHF
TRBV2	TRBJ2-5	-	CASTGVEETQYF
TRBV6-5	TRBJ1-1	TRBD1	CASSYSGQANTEAFF
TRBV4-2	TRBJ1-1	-	CASSSRWRGETEAFF
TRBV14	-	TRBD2	CASSHPSGVSYEQYF
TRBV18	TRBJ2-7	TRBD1	CASSPRQGGDEQYF
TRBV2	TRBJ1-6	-	CASSNQARSNSPLHF
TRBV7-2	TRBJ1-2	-	CASSFGTRRKSF
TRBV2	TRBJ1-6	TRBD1	CARTGTDNSPLHF
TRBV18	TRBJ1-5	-	CASSPSREVQPQHF
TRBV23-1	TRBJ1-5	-	CASSRTGGSNQPQHF
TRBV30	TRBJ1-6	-	CAWSSGQPNSPLHF
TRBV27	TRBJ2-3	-	CASSLSGAGSLGTDTQYF
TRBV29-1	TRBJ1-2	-	CSVVLFGQFPNYGYTF
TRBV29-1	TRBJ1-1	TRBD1	CSVEMDREAFF
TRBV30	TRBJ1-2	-	CAWSYGGANYGYTF
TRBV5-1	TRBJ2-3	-	CASSLAGTDTQYF
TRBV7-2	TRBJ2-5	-	CASSLLQMSQETQYF
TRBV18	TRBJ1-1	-	CASSPSGIQNTEAFF
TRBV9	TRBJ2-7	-	CASSVEGHPGSYEQYF
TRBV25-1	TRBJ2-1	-	CASSEYKGGEDEQFF
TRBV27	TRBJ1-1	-	CASSFGRGETEAFF
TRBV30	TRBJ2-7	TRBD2	CASGGTSGYEQYF
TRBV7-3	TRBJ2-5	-	CASSLTGATFGQETQYF
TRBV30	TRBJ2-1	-	CASTALDINEQFF
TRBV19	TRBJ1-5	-	CASSIRRPQPQHF
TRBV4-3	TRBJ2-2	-	CASGALTGELFF
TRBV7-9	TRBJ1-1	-	CASSHRDIRGTEAFF
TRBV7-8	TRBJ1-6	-	CASSPRRGQINSPLHF
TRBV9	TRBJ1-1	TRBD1	CASSPRTGGGTEAFF
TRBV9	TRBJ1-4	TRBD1	CASSPTGTGDEKLFF
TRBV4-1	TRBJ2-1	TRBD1	CASSQGLARGQYNEQFF
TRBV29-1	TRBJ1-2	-	CSISALGGYTF
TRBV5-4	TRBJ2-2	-	CASSLGQSTGELFF
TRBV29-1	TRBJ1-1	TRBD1	CSVPTTGAVTEAFF
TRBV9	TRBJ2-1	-	CASSVAGEQFF
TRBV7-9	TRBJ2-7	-	CASSLEGVYEQYF
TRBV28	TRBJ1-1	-	CASSRGQNTEAFF
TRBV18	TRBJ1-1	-	CASSSGAGDTEAFF
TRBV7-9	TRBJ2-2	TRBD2	CASSLAWTSGINTGELFF
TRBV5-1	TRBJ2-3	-	CASQEDPGSTDTQYF